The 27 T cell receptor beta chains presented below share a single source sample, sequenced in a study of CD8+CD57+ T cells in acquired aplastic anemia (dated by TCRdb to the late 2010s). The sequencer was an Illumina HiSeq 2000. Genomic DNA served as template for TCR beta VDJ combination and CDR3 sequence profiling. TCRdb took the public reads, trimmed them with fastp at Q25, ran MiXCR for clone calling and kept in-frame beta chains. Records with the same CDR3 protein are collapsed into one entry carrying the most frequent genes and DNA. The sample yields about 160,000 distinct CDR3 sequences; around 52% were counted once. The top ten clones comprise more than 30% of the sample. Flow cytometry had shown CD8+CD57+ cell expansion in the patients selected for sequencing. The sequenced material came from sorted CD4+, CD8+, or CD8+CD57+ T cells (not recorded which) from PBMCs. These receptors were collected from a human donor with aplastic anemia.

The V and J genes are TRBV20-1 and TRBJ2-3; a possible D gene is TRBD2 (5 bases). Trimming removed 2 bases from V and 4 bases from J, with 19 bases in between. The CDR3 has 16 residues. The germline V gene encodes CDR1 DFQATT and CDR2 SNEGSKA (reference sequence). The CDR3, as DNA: TGCAGTGCTAGACCCGACGAGACCAGAGCGGCAGATACGCAGTATTTT. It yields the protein CSARPDETRAADTQYF.

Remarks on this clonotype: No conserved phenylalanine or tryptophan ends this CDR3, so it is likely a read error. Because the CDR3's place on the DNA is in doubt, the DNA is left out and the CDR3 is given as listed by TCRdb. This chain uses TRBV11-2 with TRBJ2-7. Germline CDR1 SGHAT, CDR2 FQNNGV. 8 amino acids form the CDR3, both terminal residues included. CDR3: CASSLVRA.

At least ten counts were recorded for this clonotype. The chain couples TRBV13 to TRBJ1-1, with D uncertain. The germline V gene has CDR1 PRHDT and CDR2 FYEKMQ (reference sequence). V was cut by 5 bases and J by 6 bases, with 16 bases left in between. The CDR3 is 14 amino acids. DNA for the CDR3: TGTGCCAGCAGCCCTTTTGGCAGTCCCCCTGAAGCTTTCTTT. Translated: CASSPFGSPPEAFF.

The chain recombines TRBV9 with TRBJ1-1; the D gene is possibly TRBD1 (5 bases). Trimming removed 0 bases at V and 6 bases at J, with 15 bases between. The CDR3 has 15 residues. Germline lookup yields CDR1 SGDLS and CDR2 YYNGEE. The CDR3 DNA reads TGTGCCAGCAGCGTAGTGCCCTCTAAGGGGCCTGAAGCTTTCTTT. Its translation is CASSVVPSKGPEAFF.

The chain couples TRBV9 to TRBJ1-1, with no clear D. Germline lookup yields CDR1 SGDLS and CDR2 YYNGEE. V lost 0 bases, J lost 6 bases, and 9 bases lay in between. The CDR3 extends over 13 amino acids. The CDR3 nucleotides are TGTGCCAGCAGCGTAGGGGCGCAGGCTGAAGCTTTCTTT. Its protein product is CASSVGAQAEAFF. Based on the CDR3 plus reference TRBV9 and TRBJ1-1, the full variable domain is DSGVTQTPKHLITATGQRVTLRCSPRSGDLSVYWYQQSLDQGLQFLIQYYNGEERAKGNILERFSAQQFPDLHSELNLSSLELGDSALYFCASSVGAQAEAFFGQGTRLTVV.

CDR3 sequence: CASRSGANVLTF. In DNA, the CDR3 is TGTGCCAGCCGATCTGGGGCCAACGTCCTGACTTTC. The chain is built from TRBV2 and TRBJ2-6; D call uncertain. The CDR3 is 12 amino acids. The germline gives CDR1 SNHLY, CDR2 FYNNEI. The V and J ends lost 8 bases and 1 base respectively, with 3 bases between them.

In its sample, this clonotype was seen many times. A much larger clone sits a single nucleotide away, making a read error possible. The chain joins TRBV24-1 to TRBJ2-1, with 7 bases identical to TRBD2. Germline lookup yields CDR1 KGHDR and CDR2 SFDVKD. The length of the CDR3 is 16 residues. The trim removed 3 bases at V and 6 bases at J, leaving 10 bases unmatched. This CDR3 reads CATSDQAGTKGNEQFF. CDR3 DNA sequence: TGTGCCACCAGTGATCAGGCCGGGACTAAGGGCAATGAGCAGTTCTTC.

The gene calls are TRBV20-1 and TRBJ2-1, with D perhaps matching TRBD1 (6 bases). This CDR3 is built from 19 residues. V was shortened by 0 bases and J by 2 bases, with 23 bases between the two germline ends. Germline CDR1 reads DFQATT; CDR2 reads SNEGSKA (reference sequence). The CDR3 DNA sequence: TGCAGTGCTAGAGATGCCGGGACACCGGACCCCTTTACCTACAATGAGCAGTTCTTC. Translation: CSARDAGTPDPFTYNEQFF.

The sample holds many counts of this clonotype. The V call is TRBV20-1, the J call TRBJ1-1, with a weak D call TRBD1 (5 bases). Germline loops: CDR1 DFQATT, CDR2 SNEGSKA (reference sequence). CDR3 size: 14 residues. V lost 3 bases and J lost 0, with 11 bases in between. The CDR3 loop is CSARWDRVNTEAFF. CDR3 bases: TGCAGTGCTAGGTGGGACCGAGTGAACACTGAAGCTTTCTTT.

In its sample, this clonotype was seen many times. As DNA, the CDR3 is TGCAGCACCCATGCGGGTAGCACAGATACGCAGTATTTT. This encodes CSTHAGSTDTQYF. The V call is TRBV20-1, the J call TRBJ2-3; perhaps TRBD2 as D (5 bases). The CDR3 extends over 13 amino acids. CDR1 is DFQATT and CDR2 is SNEGSKA in the germline V gene (reference sequence).

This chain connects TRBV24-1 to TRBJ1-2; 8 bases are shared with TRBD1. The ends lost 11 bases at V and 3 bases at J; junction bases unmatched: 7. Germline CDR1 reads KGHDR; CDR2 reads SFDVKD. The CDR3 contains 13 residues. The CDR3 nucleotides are TGTGCCAGCAGCCAGGGGGCGTACTATGGCTACACCTTC. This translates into CASSQGAYYGYTF.

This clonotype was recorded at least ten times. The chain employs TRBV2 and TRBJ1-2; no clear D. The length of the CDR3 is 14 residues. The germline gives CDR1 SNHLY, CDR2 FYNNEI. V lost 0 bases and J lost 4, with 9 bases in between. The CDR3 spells CASSEAWGTYGYTF. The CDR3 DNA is TGTGCCAGCAGTGAAGCGTGGGGAACCTATGGCTACACCTTC. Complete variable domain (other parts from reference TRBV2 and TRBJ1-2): EPEVTQTPSHQVTQMGQEVILRCVPISNHLYFYWYRQILGQKVEFLVSFYNNEISEKSEIFDDQFSVERPDGSNFTLKIRSTKLEDSAMYFCASSEAWGTYGYTFGSGTRLTVV.

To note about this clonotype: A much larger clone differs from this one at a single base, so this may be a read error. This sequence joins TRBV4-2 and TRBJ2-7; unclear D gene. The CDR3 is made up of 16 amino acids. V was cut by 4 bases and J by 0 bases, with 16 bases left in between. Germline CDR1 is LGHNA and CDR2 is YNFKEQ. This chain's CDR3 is CASSPTGLGDSYEQYF. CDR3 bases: TGTGCCAGCAGCCCGACGGGTTTAGGAGACTCCTACGAGCAGTACTTC.

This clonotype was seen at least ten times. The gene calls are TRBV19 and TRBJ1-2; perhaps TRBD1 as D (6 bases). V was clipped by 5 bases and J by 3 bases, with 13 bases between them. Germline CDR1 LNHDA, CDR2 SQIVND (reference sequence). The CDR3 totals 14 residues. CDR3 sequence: CASSWGARDYGYTF. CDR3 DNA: TGTGCCAGTAGTTGGGGGGCGCGGGACTATGGCTACACCTTC.

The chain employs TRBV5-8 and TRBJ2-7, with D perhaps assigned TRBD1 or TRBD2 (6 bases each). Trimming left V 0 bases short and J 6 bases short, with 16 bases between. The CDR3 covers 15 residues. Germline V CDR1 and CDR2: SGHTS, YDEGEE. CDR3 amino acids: CASSLAGGLGGEQYF. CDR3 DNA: TGTGCCAGCAGCTTGGCCGGGGGCCTCGGCGGCGAGCAGTACTTC.

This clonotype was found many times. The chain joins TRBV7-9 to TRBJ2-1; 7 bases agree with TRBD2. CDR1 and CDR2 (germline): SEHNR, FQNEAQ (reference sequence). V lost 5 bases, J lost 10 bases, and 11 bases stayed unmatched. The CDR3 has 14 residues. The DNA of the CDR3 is TGTGCCAGCAGCCACGCCGGGACTACGAGGGAGCAGTTCTTC. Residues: CASSHAGTTREQFF.

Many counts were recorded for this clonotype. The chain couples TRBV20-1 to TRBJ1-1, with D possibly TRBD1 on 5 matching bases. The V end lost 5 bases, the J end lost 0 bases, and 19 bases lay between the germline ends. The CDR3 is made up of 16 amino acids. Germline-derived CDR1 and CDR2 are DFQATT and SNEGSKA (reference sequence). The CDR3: CSAYVPGGSMNTEAFF. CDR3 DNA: TGCAGTGCTTACGTTCCGGGGGGATCAATGAACACTGAAGCTTTCTTT.

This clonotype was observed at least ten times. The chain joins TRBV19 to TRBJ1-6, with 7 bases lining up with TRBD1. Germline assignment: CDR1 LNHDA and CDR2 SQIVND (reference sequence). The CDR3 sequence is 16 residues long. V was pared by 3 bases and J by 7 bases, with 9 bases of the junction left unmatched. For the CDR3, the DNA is TGTGCCAGTAGTATCCTGGGGCAGGGGGGGAATTCACCCCTCCACTTT. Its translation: CASSILGQGGNSPLHF.

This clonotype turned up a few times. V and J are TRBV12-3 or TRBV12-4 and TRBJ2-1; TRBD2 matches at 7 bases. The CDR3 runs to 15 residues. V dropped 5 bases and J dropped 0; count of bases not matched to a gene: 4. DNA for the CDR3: TGTGCCAGCAGTACCCTAGCGGTCTCCTACAATGAGCAGTTCTTC. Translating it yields CASSTLAVSYNEQFF.

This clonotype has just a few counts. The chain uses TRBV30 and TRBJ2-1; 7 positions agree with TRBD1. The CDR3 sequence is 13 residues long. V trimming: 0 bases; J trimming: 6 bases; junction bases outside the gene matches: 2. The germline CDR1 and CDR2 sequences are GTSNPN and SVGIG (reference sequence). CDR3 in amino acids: CAWSVTGFNEQFF. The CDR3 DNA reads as TGTGCCTGGAGTGTGACAGGGTTCAATGAGCAGTTCTTC. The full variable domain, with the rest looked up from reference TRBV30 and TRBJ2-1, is SQTIHQWPATLVQPVGSPLSLECTVEGTSNPNLYWYRQAAGRGLQLLFYSVGIGQISSEVPQNLSASRPQDRQFILSSKKLLLSDSGFYLCAWSVTGFNEQFFGPGTRLTVL.

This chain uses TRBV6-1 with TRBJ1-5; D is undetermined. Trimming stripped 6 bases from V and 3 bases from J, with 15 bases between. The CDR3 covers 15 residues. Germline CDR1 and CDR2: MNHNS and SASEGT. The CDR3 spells CASSEYSGSNQPQHF. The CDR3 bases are TGTGCCAGCAGCGAATATAGTGGTTCCAATCAGCCCCAGCATTTT.

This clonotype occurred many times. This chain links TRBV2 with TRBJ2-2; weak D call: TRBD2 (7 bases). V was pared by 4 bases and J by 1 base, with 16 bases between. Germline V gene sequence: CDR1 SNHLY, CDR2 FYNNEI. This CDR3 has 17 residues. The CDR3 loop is CASSVVGGQVNTGELFF. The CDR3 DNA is TGTGCCAGCAGTGTCGTCGGGGGGCAGGTGAACACCGGGGAGCTGTTTTTT.

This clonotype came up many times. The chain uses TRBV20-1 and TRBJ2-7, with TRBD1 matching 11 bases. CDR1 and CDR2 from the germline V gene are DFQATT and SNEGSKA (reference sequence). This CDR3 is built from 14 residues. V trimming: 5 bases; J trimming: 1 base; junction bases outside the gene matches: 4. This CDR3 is CSARDRGVSYEQYF. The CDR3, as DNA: TGCAGTGCTCGGGACAGGGGGGTTTCCTACGAGCAGTACTTC.

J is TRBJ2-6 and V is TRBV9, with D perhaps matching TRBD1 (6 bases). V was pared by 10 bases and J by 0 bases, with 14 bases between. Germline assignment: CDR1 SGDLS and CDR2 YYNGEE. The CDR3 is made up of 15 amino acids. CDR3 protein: CALLVTGSGANVLTF. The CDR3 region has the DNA TGTGCCCTACTTGTGACAGGCTCTGGGGCCAACGTCCTGACTTTC.

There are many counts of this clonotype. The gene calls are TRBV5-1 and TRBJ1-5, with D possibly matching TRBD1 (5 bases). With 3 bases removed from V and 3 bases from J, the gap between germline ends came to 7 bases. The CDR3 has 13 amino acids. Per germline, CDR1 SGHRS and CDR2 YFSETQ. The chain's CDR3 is CASSWGVNQPQHF. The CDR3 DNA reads TGCGCCAGCAGCTGGGGGGTCAATCAGCCCCAGCATTTT. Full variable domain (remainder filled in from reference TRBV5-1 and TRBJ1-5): KAGVTQTPRYLIKTRGQQVTLSCSPISGHRSVSWYQQTPGQGLQFLFEYFSETQRNKGNFPGRFSGRQFSNSRSEMNVSTLELGDSALYLCASSWGVNQPQHFGDGTRLSIL.

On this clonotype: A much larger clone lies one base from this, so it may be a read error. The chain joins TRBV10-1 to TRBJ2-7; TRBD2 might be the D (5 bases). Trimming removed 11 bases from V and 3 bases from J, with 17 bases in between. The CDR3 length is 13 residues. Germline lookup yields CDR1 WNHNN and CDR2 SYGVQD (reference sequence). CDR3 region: CACQDTSNYEQYF. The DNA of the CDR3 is TGCGCCTGCCAGGATACTAGTAACTACGAGCAGTACTTC.

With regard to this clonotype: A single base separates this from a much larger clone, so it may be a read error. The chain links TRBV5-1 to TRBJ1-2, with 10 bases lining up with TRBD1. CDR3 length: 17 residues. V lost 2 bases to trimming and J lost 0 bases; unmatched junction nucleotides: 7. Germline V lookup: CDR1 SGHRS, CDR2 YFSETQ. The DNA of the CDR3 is TGCGCCAGCAGCTTCTTGGGACAGGGGCCCTCTAACTATGGCTACACCTTC. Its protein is CASSFLGQGPSNYGYTF.